Listed below are T cell receptor beta chains from one sample, sequenced in a study of cytomegalovirus exposure and HLA in healthy donors. TCRdb's table, derived via immunoSEQ multiplex PCR, lists solely in-frame clones and lacks some. Of about 190,000 clones in the sample, around 90% were seen once. Sequenced sample: PBMCs. The receptors here all came from a boy younger than 10 in good health and CMV-seronegative. Each CDR3 is given without its conserved first and last residue. Each record gives: V gene, J gene, D gene, clone size, CDR3 protein. A D gene is named only where the DNA matches it firmly. Rows may omit the clone size; those that give it use once, few, many or a size class.

TRBV6-1,TRBJ2-7,TRBD2,once,ASSRLAGDYEQY
TRBV25-1,TRBJ1-2,NA,NA,ASSADSVSGGGDGYT
TRBV5-1,TRBJ2-7,NA,NA,ASTGQPSSYEQY
TRBV6-1,TRBJ2-7,TRBD2,few,ASITGGEQY
TRBV27,TRBJ1-1,NA,NA,ASSLVQGFEAF
TRBV7-9,TRBJ2-1,TRBD1,once,ASSPDRGWANEQF
TRBV6-1,TRBJ2-7,NA,NA,ASSRRVMSYEQY
TRBV28,TRBJ1-4,TRBD1,NA,ASSFVGQGNEKLF
TRBV9,TRBJ1-2,NA,NA,ASSAGQDSNYGYT
TRBV5-4,TRBJ1-2,TRBD1,once,ASSFTGDGYT
TRBV5-1,TRBJ2-5,NA,NA,ASSPDLEGTQY
TRBV5-1,TRBJ1-1,NA,NA,ASSSISSSEAF
TRBV28,TRBJ2-4,TRBD1,NA,ASSLGDRVAKNIQY
TRBV29-1,TRBJ2-7,NA,NA,SVAGRARDEQY
TRBV5-6,TRBJ2-3,NA,NA,ASTRQRLRTDTQY
TRBV5-6,TRBJ2-7,TRBD1,NA,ASSPLAGTDSYEQY
TRBV5-6,TRBJ1-2,NA,NA,ASSFDTGFGYT
TRBV7-6,TRBJ1-3,NA,few,ASSLDTGNTIY
TRBV27,TRBJ2-2,TRBD1,NA,ASSLLLGQGQTGELF
TRBV4-1,TRBJ2-2,NA,NA,ASSQESGFGTGELF
TRBV18,TRBJ2-1,NA,NA,ASSPGGSNEQF
TRBV9,TRBJ2-5,NA,NA,ASSVVASRSETQY
TRBV5-5,TRBJ1-2,TRBD1,NA,ASSTRTGLGGYT
TRBV6-5,TRBJ1-1,TRBD1,few,ASSYSGQGAEAF
TRBV6-1,TRBJ1-2,NA,NA,ASSEALGTGRGYT
TRBV9,TRBJ1-2,NA,NA,ASSMSTDSYGYT
TRBV30,TRBJ1-1,NA,NA,AWRWGDTEAF
TRBV29-1,TRBJ2-1,NA,once,SVRDSPGYNEQF
TRBV2,TRBJ2-3,NA,NA,ASSVGGSGTDTQY
TRBV28,TRBJ2-7,NA,NA,ASKSPTSSYEQY
TRBV10-3,TRBJ2-5,NA,NA,AISDTLKETQY
TRBV15,TRBJ1-5,NA,NA,ATSRSYQPQH
TRBV5-1,TRBJ2-5,TRBD2,NA,ASSLGPGLAGGQETQY
TRBV11-2,TRBJ2-1,TRBD2,NA,ASSILGTSGGGEQF
TRBV27,TRBJ2-7,NA,NA,ASSPDPLFRANSPYEQY
TRBV10-1,TRBJ2-1,TRBD2,NA,ASSALAGGGGEQF
TRBV5-1,TRBJ2-7,NA,NA,ASSPQAGRHEQY
TRBV10-3,TRBJ2-3,NA,NA,ATLSGPWDTDTQY